The rows below give T cell receptor beta chains drawn from one sample of a study of blood T cell repertoires in COVID-19. Some clones are missing from TCRdb's copy, which holds only in-frame ones; the method was immunoSEQ multiplex PCR. The data show about 75,000 clones, 85% to 90% seen once. The sample was peripheral blood. All receptors derive from a human donor in a cohort sampled during active COVID-19. Both conserved end residues are part of each CDR3. The D gene is left open where the match is weak. Clone size is stated in some rows and not others, as once, few, many or a class when expanded.

TRBJ2-1	TRBV18	NA	TRBD1	CASSPPGQGNEQFF	TGTGCCAGCTCACCACCGGGACAGGGGAATGAGCAGTTCTTC
TRBJ2-5	TRBV6-2/TRBV6-3	NA	TRBD2	CASSKSQALAAQETQYF	TGTGCCAGCAGTAAATCCCAAGCACTAGCGGCACAAGAGACCCAGTACTTC
TRBJ2-7	TRBV6-5	NA	NA	CASSSPRGGRAYEQYF	TGTGCCAGCAGTTCCCCTCGGGGTGGCAGAGCCTACGAGCAGTACTTC
TRBJ2-1	TRBV9	NA	TRBD2	CASSAGGRASEQFF	TGTGCCAGCAGCGCAGGCGGGAGGGCCAGTGAGCAGTTCTTC
TRBJ1-4	TRBV18	NA	NA	CASSQRQDRNEKLFF	TGTGCCAGCTCACAAAGACAGGATCGGAATGAAAAACTGTTTTTT
TRBJ2-7	TRBV5-4	NA	TRBD1	CASSPGQGGYEQYF	TGTGCCAGCTCCCCGGGACAGGGAGGCTACGAGCAGTACTTC
TRBJ1-4	TRBV5-6	NA	TRBD1	CASSLLTGEATNEKLFF	TGTGCCAGCAGCTTGCTAACAGGGGAAGCAACTAATGAAAAACTGTTTTTT
TRBJ2-5	TRBV7-9	NA	NA	CASSFQGGETQYF	TGTGCCAGCAGCTTTCAGGGCGGCGAGACCCAGTACTTC
TRBJ1-3	TRBV6-2/TRBV6-3	NA	NA	CASSYSGSSGNTIYF	TGTGCCAGCAGTTACAGCGGCAGTTCTGGAAACACCATATATTTT
TRBJ1-1	TRBV7-6	NA	TRBD1	CASSLGTGDTEAFF	TGTGCCAGCAGCTTAGGGACAGGGGATACTGAAGCTTTCTTT
TRBJ2-5	TRBV12-3/TRBV12-4	NA	NA	CASTWSSAETQYF	TGTGCCAGTACTTGGAGCTCGGCGGAGACCCAGTACTTC
TRBJ2-7	TRBV25-1	NA	TRBD1	CASGDSPRVYEQYF	TGTGCCAGCGGGGACAGTCCGAGGGTATACGAGCAGTACTTC
TRBJ2-4	TRBV19	NA	TRBD2	CASSMIRGGPPLAKNIQYF	TGTGCCAGTAGTATGATTCGCGGGGGGCCCCCGCTAGCCAAAAACATTCAGTACTTC
TRBJ1-5	TRBV7-6	NA	NA	CASSLEEGFGQPQHF	TGTGCCAGCAGCTTAGAGGAGGGGTTCGGGCAGCCCCAGCATTTT
TRBJ1-2	TRBV6-4	few	NA	CASSEGRGISGYTF	TGTGCCAGCAGTGAGGGTCGCGGTATAAGTGGCTACACCTTC
TRBJ1-2	TRBV9	NA	NA	CASSRDNGYTF	TGTGCCAGCAGCAGGGACAACGGCTACACCTTC
TRBJ2-1	TRBV28	NA	NA	CASSTTGISPFF	TGTGCCAGCAGTACGACAGGAATCTCGCCGTTCTTC
TRBJ1-3	TRBV7-8	NA	NA	CASSLAGLPGNTIYF	TGTGCCAGCAGCTTAGCGGGGCTCCCTGGAAACACCATATATTTT
TRBJ1-1	TRBV5-6	once	TRBD1	CASSLDRGRPTEAFF	TGTGCCAGCAGCTTAGACAGGGGGCGACCCACTGAAGCTTTCTTT
TRBJ2-2	TRBV6-4	NA	TRBD2	CASRGLNTGELFF	TGTGCCAGCAGGGGACTAAACACCGGGGAGCTGTTTTTT
TRBJ2-7	TRBV28	NA	TRBD1	CASRQTGAPFLTSYEQYF	TGTGCCAGCAGGCAGACAGGGGCGCCTTTCCTTACTTCCTACGAGCAGTACTTC
TRBJ1-2	TRBV5-1	NA	NA	CASSLDSTNYGYTF	TGCGCCAGCAGCTTGGACAGTACTAACTATGGCTACACCTTC
TRBJ1-2	TRBV9	NA	NA	CASSVVESPNYGYTF	TGTGCCAGCAGCGTAGTGGAGTCCCCCAACTATGGCTACACCTTC